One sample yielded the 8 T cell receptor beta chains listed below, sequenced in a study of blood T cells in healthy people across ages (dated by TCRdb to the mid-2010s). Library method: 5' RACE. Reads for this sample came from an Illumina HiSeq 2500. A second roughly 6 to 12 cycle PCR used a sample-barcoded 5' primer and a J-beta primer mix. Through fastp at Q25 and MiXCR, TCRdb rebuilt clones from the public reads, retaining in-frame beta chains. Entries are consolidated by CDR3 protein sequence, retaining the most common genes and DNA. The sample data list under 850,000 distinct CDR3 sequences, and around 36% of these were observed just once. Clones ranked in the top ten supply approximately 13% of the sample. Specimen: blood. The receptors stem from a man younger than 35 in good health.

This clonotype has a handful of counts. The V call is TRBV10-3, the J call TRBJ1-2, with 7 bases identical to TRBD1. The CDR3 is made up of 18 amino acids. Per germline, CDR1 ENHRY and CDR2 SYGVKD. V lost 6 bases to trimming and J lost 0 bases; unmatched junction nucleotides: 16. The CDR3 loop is CAIRRDESRGSTNYGYTF. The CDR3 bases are TGTGCCATCAGGAGGGACGAGAGCAGGGGGTCAACTAACTATGGCTACACCTTC.

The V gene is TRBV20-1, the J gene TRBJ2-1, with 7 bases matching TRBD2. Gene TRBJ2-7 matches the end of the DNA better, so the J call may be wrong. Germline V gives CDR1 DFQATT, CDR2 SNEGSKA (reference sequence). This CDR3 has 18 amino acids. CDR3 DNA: TGCAGTGCCCGATACTCGGGGCGGGGGACCTCCGCTAACAATGAGCAGTACTTC. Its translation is CSARYSGRGTSANNEQYF.

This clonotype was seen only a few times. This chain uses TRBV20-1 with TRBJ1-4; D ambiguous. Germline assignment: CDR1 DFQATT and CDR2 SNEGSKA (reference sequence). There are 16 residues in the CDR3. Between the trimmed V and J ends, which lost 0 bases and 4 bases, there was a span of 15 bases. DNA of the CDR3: TGCAGTGCTAGAGATCAGGTGGCCGGACTTAATGAAAAACTGTTTTTT. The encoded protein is CSARDQVAGLNEKLFF.

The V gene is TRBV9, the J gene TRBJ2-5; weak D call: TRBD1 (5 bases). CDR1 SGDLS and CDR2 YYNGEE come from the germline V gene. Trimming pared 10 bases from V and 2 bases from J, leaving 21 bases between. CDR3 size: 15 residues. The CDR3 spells CAGTNSGNPQETQYF. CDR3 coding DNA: TGTGCCGGCACGAATTCAGGGAACCCACAAGAGACCCAGTACTTC.

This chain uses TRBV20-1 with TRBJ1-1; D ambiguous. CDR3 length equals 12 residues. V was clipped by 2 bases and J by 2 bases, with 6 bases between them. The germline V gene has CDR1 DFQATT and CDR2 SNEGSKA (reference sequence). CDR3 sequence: CSARRPNTEAFF. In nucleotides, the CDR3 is TGCAGTGCTAGACGCCCTAACACTGAAGCTTTCTTT.

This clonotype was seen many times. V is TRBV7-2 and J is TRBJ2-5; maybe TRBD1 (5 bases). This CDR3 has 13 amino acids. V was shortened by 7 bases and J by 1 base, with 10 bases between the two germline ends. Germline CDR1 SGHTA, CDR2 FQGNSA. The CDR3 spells CASTQGVQETQYF. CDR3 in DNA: TGTGCCAGCACCCAAGGGGTCCAAGAGACCCAGTACTTC.

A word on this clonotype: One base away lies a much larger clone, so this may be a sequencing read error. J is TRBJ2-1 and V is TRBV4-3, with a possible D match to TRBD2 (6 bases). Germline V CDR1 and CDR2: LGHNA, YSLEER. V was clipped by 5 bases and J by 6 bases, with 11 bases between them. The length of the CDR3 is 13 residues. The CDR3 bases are TGCGCCAGCAGCGCCGGGGGTTTCAATGAGCAGTTCTTC. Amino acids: CASSAGGFNEQFF.

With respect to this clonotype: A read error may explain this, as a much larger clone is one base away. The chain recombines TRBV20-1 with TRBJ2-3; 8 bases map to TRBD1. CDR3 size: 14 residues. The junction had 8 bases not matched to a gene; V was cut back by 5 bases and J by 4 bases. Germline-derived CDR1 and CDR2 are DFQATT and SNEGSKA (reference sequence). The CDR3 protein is CSASRQGIADTQYF. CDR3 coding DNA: TGCAGTGCTTCGAGACAGGGGATCGCAGATACGCAGTATTTT.